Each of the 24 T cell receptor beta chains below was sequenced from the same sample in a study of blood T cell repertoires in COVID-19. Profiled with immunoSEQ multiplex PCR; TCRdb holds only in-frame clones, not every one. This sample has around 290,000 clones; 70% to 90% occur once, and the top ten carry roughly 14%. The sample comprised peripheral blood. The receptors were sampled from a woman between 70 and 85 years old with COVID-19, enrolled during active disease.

The CDR3 here is CASSSGGAVPNYGYTF. In nucleotides, the CDR3 is TGTGCCAGCAGCTCGGGGGGGGCAGTCCCTAACTATGGCTACACCTTC. V and J are TRBV7-2 and TRBJ1-2; a weak D match, TRBD1 (6 bases). Between the trimmed V and J ends, which lost 4 bases and 0 bases, there was a span of 15 bases. The CDR3 spans 16 residues. CDR1 and CDR2 (germline): SGHTA, FQGNSA.

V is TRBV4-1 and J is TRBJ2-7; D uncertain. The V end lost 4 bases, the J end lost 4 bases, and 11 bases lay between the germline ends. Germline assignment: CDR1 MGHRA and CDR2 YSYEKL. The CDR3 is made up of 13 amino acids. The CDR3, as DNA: TGCGCCAGCAGCCCCCCAAACATTTACGAGCAGTACTTC. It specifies CASSPPNIYEQYF.

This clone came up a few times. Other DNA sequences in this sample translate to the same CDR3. Here the CDR3 reads CASSRGTGTQETQYF. CDR3 nucleotide sequence: TGTGCCAGCAGTCGTGGAACCGGGACTCAAGAGACCCAGTACTTC. J is TRBJ2-5 and V is TRBV5-4; maybe TRBD2 (6 bases). V was cut by 5 bases and J by 2 bases, with 16 bases left in between. The germline V gene encodes CDR1 SGHNT and CDR2 YYREEE (reference sequence). The CDR3 covers 15 residues.

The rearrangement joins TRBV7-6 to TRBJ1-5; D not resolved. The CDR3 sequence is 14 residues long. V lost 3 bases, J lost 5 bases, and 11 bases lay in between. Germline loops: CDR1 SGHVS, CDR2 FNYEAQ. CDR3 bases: TGTGCCAGCAGCTTTAAACCGTTAGATCAGCCCCAGCATTTT. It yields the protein CASSFKPLDQPQHF. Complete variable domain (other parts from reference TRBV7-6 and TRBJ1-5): GAGVSQSPRYKVTKRGQDVALRCDPISGHVSLYWYRQALGQGPEFLTYFNYEAQQDKSGLPNDRFSAERPEGSISTLTIQRTEQRDSAMYRCASSFKPLDQPQHFGDGTRLSIL.

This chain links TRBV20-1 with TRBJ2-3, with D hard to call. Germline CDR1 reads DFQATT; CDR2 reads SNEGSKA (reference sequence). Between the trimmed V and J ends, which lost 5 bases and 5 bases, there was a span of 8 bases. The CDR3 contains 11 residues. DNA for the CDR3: TGCAGTGCTGGCCCGGGAGATACGCAGTATTTT. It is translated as CSAGPGDTQYF.

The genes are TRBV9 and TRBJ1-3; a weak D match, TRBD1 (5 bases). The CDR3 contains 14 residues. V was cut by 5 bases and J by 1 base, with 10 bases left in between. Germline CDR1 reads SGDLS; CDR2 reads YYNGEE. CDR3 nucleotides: TGTGCCAGCAGTCGCCAGGGTTCTGGAAACACCATATATTTT. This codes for CASSRQGSGNTIYF.

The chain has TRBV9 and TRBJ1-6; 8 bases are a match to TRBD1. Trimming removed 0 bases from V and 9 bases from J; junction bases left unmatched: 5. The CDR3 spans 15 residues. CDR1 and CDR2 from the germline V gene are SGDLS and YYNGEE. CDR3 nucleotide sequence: TGTGCCAGCAGCGTAGGGGAGACAGGGGTTTCACCCCTCCACTTT. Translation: CASSVGETGVSPLHF.

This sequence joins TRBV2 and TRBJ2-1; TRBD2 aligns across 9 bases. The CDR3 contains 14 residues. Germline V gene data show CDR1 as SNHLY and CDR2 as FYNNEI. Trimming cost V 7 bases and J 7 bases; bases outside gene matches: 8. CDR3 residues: CASMGGGAVNEQFF. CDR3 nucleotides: TGTGCCAGCATGGGCGGGGGGGCTGTGAATGAGCAGTTCTTC.

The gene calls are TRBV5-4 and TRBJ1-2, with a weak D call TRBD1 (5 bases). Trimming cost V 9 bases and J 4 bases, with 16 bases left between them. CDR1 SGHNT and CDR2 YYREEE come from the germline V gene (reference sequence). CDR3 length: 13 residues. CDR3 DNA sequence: TGTGCCATGGGAGCGGGGGGGAGCTATGGCTACACCTTC. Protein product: CAMGAGGSYGYTF.

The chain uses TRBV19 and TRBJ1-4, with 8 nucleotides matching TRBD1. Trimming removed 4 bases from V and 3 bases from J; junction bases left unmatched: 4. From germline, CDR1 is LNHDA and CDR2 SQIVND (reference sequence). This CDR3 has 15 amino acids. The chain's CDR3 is CASSSTGGANEKLFF. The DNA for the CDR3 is TGTGCCAGTAGTAGCACAGGGGGGGCTAATGAAAAACTGTTTTTT.

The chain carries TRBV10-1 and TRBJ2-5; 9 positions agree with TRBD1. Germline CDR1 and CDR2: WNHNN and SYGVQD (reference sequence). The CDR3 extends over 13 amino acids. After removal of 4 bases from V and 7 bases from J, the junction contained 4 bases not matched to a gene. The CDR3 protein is CASSAQGAGTQYF. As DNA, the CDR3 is TGCGCCAGCAGTGCACAGGGGGCAGGGACCCAGTACTTC.

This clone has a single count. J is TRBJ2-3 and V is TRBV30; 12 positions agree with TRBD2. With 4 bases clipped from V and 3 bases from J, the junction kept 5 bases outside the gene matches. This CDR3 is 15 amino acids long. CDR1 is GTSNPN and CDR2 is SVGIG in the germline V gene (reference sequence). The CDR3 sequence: CAWTALAGGTDTQYF. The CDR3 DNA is TGTGCCTGGACCGCACTAGCGGGGGGAACAGATACGCAGTATTTT.

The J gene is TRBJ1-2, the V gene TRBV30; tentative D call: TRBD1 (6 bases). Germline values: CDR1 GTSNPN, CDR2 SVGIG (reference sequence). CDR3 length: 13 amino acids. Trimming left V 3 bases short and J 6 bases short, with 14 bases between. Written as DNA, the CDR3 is TGTGCCTGGAGGATTATAAACAGGGATGGCTACACCTTC. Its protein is CAWRIINRDGYTF.

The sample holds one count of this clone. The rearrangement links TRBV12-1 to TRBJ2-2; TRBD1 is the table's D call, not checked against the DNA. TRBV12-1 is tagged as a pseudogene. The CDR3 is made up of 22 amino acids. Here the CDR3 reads CASSFATDSVVPCGANTGELFF. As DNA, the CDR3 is TGTGCCAGCAGCTTTGCTACTGACAGCGTGGTTCCATGCGGCGCGAACACCGGGGAGCTGTTTTTT.

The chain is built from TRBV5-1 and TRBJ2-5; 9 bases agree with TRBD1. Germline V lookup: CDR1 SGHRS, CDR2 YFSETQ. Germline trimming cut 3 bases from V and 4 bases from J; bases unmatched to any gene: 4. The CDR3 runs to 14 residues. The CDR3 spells CASSWTGDGETQYF. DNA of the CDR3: TGCGCCAGCAGCTGGACAGGGGATGGAGAGACCCAGTACTTC.

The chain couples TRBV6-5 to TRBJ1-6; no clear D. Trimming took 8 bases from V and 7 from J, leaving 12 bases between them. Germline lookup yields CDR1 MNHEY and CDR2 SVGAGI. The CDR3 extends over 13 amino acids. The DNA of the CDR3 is TGTGCCAGCTGCAGAGGACTCAATTCACCCCTCCACTTT. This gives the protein CASCRGLNSPLHF.

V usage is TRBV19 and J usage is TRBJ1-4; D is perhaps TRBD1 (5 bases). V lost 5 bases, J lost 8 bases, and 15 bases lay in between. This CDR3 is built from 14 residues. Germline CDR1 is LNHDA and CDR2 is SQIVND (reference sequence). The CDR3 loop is CASSLGRGGEKLFF. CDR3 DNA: TGTGCCAGTAGTCTAGGAAGGGGAGGCGAAAAACTGTTTTTT.

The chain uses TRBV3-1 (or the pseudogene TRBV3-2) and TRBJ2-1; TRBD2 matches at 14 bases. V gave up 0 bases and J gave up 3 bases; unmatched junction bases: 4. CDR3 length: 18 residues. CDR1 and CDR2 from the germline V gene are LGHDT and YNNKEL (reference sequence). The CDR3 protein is CASSQDRLAGGDYNEQFF. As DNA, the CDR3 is TGTGCCAGCAGCCAAGATCGACTAGCGGGGGGGGACTACAATGAGCAGTTCTTC.

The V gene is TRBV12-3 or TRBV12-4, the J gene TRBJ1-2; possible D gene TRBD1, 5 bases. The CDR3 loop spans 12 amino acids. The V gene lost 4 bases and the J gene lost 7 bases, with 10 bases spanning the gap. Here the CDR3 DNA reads TGTGCCAGCAGTTCTGCAGGGCGTGGCTACACCTTC. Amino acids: CASSSAGRGYTF.

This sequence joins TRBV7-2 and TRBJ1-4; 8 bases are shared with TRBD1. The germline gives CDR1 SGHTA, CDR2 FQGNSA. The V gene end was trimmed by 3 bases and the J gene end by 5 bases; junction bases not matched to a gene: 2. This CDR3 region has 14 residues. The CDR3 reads CASSFWTGNEKLFF. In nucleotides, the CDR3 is TGTGCCAGCAGCTTTTGGACAGGGAATGAAAAACTGTTTTTT.

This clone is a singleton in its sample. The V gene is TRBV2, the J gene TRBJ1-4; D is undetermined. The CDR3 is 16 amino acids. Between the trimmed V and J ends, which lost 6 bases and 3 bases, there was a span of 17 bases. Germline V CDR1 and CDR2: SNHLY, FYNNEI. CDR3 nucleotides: TGTGCCAGCAGAACACTTTTCGCCGGGGCTAATGAAAAACTGTTTTTT. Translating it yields CASRTLFAGANEKLFF.

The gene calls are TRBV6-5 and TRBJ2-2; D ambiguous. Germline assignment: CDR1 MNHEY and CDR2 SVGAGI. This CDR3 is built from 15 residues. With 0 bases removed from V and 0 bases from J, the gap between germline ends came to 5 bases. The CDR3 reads CASSYSLTNTGELFF. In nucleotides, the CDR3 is TGTGCCAGCAGTTACTCACTCACGAACACCGGGGAGCTGTTTTTT.

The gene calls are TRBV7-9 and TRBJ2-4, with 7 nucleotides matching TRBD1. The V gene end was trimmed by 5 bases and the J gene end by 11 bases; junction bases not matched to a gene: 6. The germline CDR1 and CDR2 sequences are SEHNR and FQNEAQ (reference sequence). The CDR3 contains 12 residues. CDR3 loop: CASSPGQSVQYF. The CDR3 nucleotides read TGTGCCAGCAGCCCGGGACAGTCGGTTCAGTACTTC.

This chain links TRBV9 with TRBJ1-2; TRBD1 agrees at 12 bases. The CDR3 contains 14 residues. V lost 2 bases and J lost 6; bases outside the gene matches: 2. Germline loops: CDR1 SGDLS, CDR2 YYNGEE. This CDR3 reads CASSVGQGANGYTF. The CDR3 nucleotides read TGTGCCAGCAGCGTGGGACAGGGGGCGAATGGCTACACCTTC.